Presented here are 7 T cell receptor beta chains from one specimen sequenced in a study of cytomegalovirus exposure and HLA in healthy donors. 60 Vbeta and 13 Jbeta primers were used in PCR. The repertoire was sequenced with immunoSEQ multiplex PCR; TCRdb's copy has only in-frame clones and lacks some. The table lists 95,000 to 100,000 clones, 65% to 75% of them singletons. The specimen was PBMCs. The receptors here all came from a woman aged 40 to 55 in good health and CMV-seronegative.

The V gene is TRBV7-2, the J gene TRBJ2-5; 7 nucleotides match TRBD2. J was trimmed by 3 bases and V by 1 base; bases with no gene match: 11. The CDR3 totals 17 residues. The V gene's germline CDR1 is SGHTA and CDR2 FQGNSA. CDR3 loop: CASSLVLGAAGEETQYF. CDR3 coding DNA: TGTGCCAGCAGCTTAGTCTTGGGTGCTGCGGGGGAAGAGACCCAGTACTTC.

CDR3 bases: TGTGCCAGCAGCTTATGGGGCGTGGGGGCTAGCACAGATACGCAGTATTTT. Protein sequence: CASSLWGVGASTDTQYF. The rearrangement joins TRBV7-3 to TRBJ2-3; D possibly corresponds to TRBD1 (6 bases). The germline V gene encodes CDR1 SGHTA and CDR2 FQGTGA. The ends were cut back, 2 bases at V and 0 bases at J, with 15 bases in the middle. The CDR3 has 17 residues.

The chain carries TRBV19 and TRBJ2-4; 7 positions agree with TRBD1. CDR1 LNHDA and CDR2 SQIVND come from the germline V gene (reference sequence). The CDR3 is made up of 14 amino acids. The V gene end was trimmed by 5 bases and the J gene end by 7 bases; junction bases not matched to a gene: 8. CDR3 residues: CASSDRDRANIQYF. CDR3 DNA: TGTGCCAGTAGTGACCGCGACAGGGCTAACATTCAGTACTTC.

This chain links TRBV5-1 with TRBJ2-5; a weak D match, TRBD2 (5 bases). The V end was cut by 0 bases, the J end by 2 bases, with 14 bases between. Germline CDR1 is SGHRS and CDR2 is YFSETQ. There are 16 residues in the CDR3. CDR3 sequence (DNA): TGCGCCAGCAGCTTGGAGCTGGGAGTCGGGCAAGAGACCCAGTACTTC. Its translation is CASSLELGVGQETQYF.

CDR3 nucleotides: TGTGCCTGGAGTGCGGGGAGGTCGGATCAAGAGACCCAGTACTTC. Protein product: CAWSAGRSDQETQYF. The V and J genes are TRBV30 and TRBJ2-5, with a possible D match to TRBD2 (6 bases). Germline V gene sequence: CDR1 GTSNPN, CDR2 SVGIG (reference sequence). This CDR3 spans 15 amino acids. Trimming stripped 1 base from V and 2 bases from J, with 14 bases between.

This chain's CDR3 is CASSLEQAPDEKLFF. DNA of the CDR3: TGTGCCAGCAGTTTAGAACAGGCGCCTGATGAAAAACTGTTTTTT. The V and J genes are TRBV28 and TRBJ1-4; maybe TRBD1 (5 bases). The ends were cut back, 2 bases at V and 6 bases at J, with 13 bases in the middle. Germline CDR1 and CDR2: MDHEN and SYDVKM. The CDR3 loop spans 15 amino acids.

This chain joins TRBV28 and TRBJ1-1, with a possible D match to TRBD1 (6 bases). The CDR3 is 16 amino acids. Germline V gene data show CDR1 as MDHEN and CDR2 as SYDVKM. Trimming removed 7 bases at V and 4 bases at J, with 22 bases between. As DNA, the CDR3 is TGTGCCAGCACCCTGAGGGGGGGTTCGGGTGGCACTGAAGCTTTCTTT. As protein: CASTLRGGSGGTEAFF.